Listed here are 16 T cell receptor beta chains from one sample, sequenced in a study of radiotherapy plus CTLA-4 blockade in lung cancer. Here immunoSEQ multiplex PCR was the method, and the copy in TCRdb shows in-frame clones only, minus some. The sample has around 55,000 clones, 82% seen once. The sequences come from peripheral blood, collected from a patient treated with radiotherapy plus ipilimumab. These receptors were obtained from a human donor with non-small cell lung cancer whose response to radiotherapy plus ipilimumab could not be evaluated.

The chain employs TRBV6-6 and TRBJ1-5, with 7 bases fitting TRBD1. Germline trimming cut 6 bases from V and 1 base from J; bases unmatched to any gene: 6. In germline, CDR1 is MNHNY, CDR2 SVGAGI (reference sequence). The CDR3 runs to 15 residues. The CDR3 DNA follows: TGTGCCAGCAGCCGACAGGGCGGCAGCAATCAGCCCCAGCATTTT. Translated: CASSRQGGSNQPQHF.

V is TRBV11-3 and J is TRBJ2-1, with unresolved D. Germline lookup yields CDR1 SGHNT and CDR2 YENEEA. This CDR3 is built from 15 residues. Trimming removed 1 base at V and 3 bases at J, with 10 bases between. The CDR3 DNA sequence: TGTGCCAGCAGCTTAGCCACTTCGGGCTACAATGAGCAGTTCTTC. Translating gives CASSLATSGYNEQFF.

J is TRBJ2-4 and V is TRBV16; 7 nucleotides align to TRBD1. The CDR3 is 14 amino acids. V shed 2 bases and J 5 bases; nucleotides not matched to a gene: 3. Germline lookup yields CDR1 KGHSY and CDR2 FQNENV. CDR3 sequence reads: CASSQAGGENIQYF. The CDR3 DNA sequence: TGTGCCAGCAGCCAAGCAGGGGGTGAAAACATTCAGTACTTC.

J is TRBJ2-5 and V is TRBV6-5; D gene ambiguous. The germline CDR1 and CDR2 sequences are MNHEY and SVGAGI. V gave up 0 bases and J gave up 7 bases, with 6 bases separating them. The CDR3 length is 12 residues. CDR3 nucleotides: TGTGCCAGCAGTTACTCGACTGGGACCCAGTACTTC. As protein: CASSYSTGTQYF.

The chain joins TRBV7-8 to TRBJ2-7; 8 bases align to TRBD2. The CDR3 is 16 residues long. After removal of 0 bases from V and 4 bases from J, the junction contained 8 bases not matched to a gene. Germline loops: CDR1 SGHVS, CDR2 FQNEAQ. This chain's CDR3 is CASSLAGGAGRYEQYF. The CDR3 coding sequence is TGTGCCAGCAGCTTAGCCGGGGGGGCGGGAAGGTACGAGCAGTACTTC. Combining the CDR3 with reference TRBV7-8 and TRBJ2-7 gives the whole variable domain GAGVSQSPRYKVAKRGQDVALRCDPISGHVSLFWYQQALGQGPEFLTYFQNEAQLDKSGLPSDRFFAERPEGSVSTLKIQRTQQEDSAVYLCASSLAGGAGRYEQYFGPGTRLTVT.

The rearrangement joins TRBV2 to TRBJ2-7; TRBD2 agrees at 8 bases. In germline, CDR1 is SNHLY, CDR2 FYNNEI. CDR3 length: 14 residues. Trimming removed 4 bases from V and 4 bases from J; junction bases left unmatched: 6. The CDR3: CASSVSGGAYEQYF. In DNA form, the CDR3 reads TGTGCCAGCAGTGTCAGCGGGGGAGCATACGAGCAGTACTTC.

The genes are TRBV7-7 and TRBJ2-3, with D maybe TRBD1 (6 bases). CDR1 is SSHAT and CDR2 is FNYEAQ in the germline V gene (reference sequence). The CDR3 loop spans 14 amino acids. The ends were cut back, 5 bases at V and 1 base at J, with 10 bases in the middle. CDR3 residues: CASSPGQRTDTQYF. The CDR3 DNA follows: TGTGCCAGCAGCCCCGGACAGCGCACAGATACGCAGTATTTT.

The chain combines TRBV18 with TRBJ2-3; D might be TRBD1 (6 bases). Germline assignment: CDR1 KGHSH and CDR2 LQKENI. The CDR3 covers 17 residues. Trimming removed 5 bases from V and 4 bases from J, with 22 bases in between. CDR3 coding DNA: TGTGCCAGCTCATCGGACCTTTCGGTAAGGGGGTCAGATACGCAGTATTTT. Amino acid sequence: CASSSDLSVRGSDTQYF.

Only a few counts were recorded for this clone. The V gene is TRBV15, the J gene TRBJ2-1; TRBD2 matches 10 bases. Trimming removed 1 base from V and 5 bases from J; junction bases left unmatched: 2. This CDR3 has 15 residues. CDR1 is LNHNV, CDR2 YYDKDF, per germline (reference sequence). The CDR3 DNA reads as TGTGCCACCAGCAGAGCGCTAGCGGGGGACAATGAGCAGTTCTTC. Translating it yields CATSRALAGDNEQFF.

The chain carries TRBV5-6 and TRBJ2-1, with 8 bases matching TRBD1. The CDR3 covers 15 residues. CDR1 is SGHDT and CDR2 is YYEEEE in the germline V gene. V was clipped by 2 bases and J by 4 bases; unmatched bases: 5. The CDR3 protein is CASSFSGTGYNEQFF. The CDR3 DNA reads as TGTGCCAGCAGCTTTTCGGGGACAGGTTACAATGAGCAGTTCTTC.

The V gene is TRBV6-6, the J gene TRBJ1-2; TRBD1 might be the D (5 bases). Per germline, CDR1 MNHNY and CDR2 SVGAGI (reference sequence). This CDR3 comprises 12 residues. V was clipped by 5 bases and J by 5 bases, with 9 bases between them. DNA of the CDR3: TGTGCCAGCAGTCCCAGGGTGTATGGCTACACCTTC. Translation: CASSPRVYGYTF.

This chain connects TRBV6-1 to TRBJ2-3, with D perhaps matching TRBD2 (5 bases). The CDR3 length is 13 residues. V shed 4 bases and J shed 8 bases, with 13 bases lying between them. Germline V gives CDR1 MNHNS, CDR2 SASEGT. The CDR3 protein is CASSVVGSATQYF. CDR3 nucleotides: TGTGCCAGCAGTGTGGTAGGTAGCGCTACGCAGTATTTT.

The CDR3 DNA sequence: TGTGCCAGCAGCGTAGATCACGGTTTTTTCACGGAGCAGTTCTTC. It yields the protein CASSVDHGFFTEQFF. This chain uses TRBV9 with TRBJ2-1; D is ambiguous. Trimming took 0 bases from V and 10 from J, leaving 17 bases between them. The CDR3 is made up of 15 amino acids. The V gene's germline CDR1 is SGDLS and CDR2 YYNGEE.

The chain joins TRBV30 to TRBJ2-7, with 8 positions matching TRBD1. This CDR3 has 13 amino acids. V was pared by 7 bases and J by 2 bases, with 7 bases of the junction left unmatched. Germline V CDR1 and CDR2: GTSNPN, SVGIG (reference sequence). The CDR3 nucleotides read TGTGCCTTGACCCGGGACAGGCCCTACGAGCAGTACTTC. Translation gives CALTRDRPYEQYF.

The rearrangement uses TRBV5-6 and TRBJ2-1; 9 positions agree with TRBD2. Germline assignment: CDR1 SGHDT and CDR2 YYEEEE. This CDR3 is 15 amino acids long. V shed 0 bases, J shed 7 bases, and the junction held 5 bases outside the gene matches. The CDR3 loop reads CASSLGYLAGNEQFF. CDR3 in DNA: TGTGCCAGCAGCTTGGGGTATCTAGCGGGGAATGAGCAGTTCTTC. Using reference TRBV5-6 and TRBJ2-1 for the parts outside the CDR3, the full variable domain is DAGVTQSPTHLIKTRGQQVTLRCSPKSGHDTVSWYQQALGQGPQFIFQYYEEEERQRGNFPDRFSGHQFPNYSSELNVNALLLGDSALYLCASSLGYLAGNEQFFGPGTRLTVL.

Here the CDR3 DNA reads TGTGCCAGCAGCTTTGATACAGGTCACGAGGGCTACACCTTC. Its translation: CASSFDTGHEGYTF. The genes are TRBV7-2 and TRBJ1-2; a weak D match, TRBD1 (5 bases). The V and J ends lost 3 bases and 8 bases respectively, with 16 bases between them. CDR1 and CDR2 (germline): SGHTA, FQGNSA. The length of the CDR3 is 14 residues.